This note documents a single TCR beta chain sequence. Its antigen is not known. Its ends do not fully match the called genes, so a read error is possible. This sample stems from a study of regulatory T cells in long-lasting Graves disease. Study results and limitations: Researchers examined only peripheral blood and not thyroid tissue.

Construction of TCR beta libraries relied on iRepertoire HTBI primers and on Arm-PCR targeting CDR3 regions. TCRdb redid the calling of the multiplex PCR reads with MiXCR, one entry per CDR3 protein. The sample has more than 350,000 distinct CDR3 sequences; 21% are singletons. Time point described: persistent/refractory GD, antithyroid drugs over 5 years with positive TRAb. The TCR library used RNA extracted from PBMCs. Patient provenance is recorded as an endocrinology department in Xi'an, China. The TCR sequence derives from a female donor with Graves disease. The sample in question was peripheral blood mononuclear cells (PBMCs), obtained when the disease was refractory, from a patient treated with antithyroid drugs.

CDR3 protein: CATSTLWGGQGTQYF. The CDR3 coding sequence is TGTGCCACCAGCACCTTATGGGGAGGCCAAGGGACCCAGTACTTC. V and J are TRBV15 and TRBJ2-5; tentative D call: TRBD2 (6 bases). This CDR3 has 15 residues. Germline V gene lookup returns CDR1 LNHNV and CDR2 YYDKDF (reference sequence).